This is a list of T cell receptor beta chains from one sample in a study of blood T cell repertoires in COVID-19. Generated by immunoSEQ multiplex PCR, the TCRdb table keeps only in-frame clones and is missing some. Of 100,000 or so clones in the sample, approximately 84% are singletons; the top ten hold 17%. Sequencing input: peripheral blood. Receptors originate from a woman aged 55 to 70 with acute or convalescent COVID-19. Both conserved end residues are part of each CDR3. Each record gives: V gene, D gene, J gene, clone size, CDR3 protein, CDR3 DNA. D genes are given only for firm matches. Size tells how often a clone was seen (once, few, many) or the class of an expanded clone, and some rows leave it out.

v_call: TRBV4-1; d_call: TRBD1; j_call: TRBJ1-2; clone_size: -; cdr3_aa: CASSQSTGGTYGYTF; cdr3_nt: TGCGCCAGCAGCCAGTCGACAGGGGGAACATATGGCTACACCTTC
v_call: TRBV19; d_call: TRBD1; j_call: TRBJ2-7; clone_size: -; cdr3_aa: CASSMPTGYPYEQYF; cdr3_nt: TGTGCCAGTAGTATGCCGACAGGGTACCCCTACGAGCAGTACTTC
v_call: TRBV3-1/TRBV3-2; d_call: -; j_call: TRBJ1-1; clone_size: -; cdr3_aa: CASSQRQGNTEAFF; cdr3_nt: TGTGCCAGCAGCCAAAGGCAGGGAAACACTGAAGCTTTCTTT
v_call: TRBV10-3; d_call: -; j_call: TRBJ1-2; clone_size: -; cdr3_aa: CAISESTGQGNYGYTF; cdr3_nt: TGTGCCATCAGTGAGTCGACAGGTCAGGGAAACTATGGCTACACCTTC
v_call: TRBV5-1; d_call: TRBD2; j_call: TRBJ2-1; clone_size: once; cdr3_aa: CASSLDASGHYNEQFF; cdr3_nt: TGCGCCAGCAGCTTGGATGCTAGCGGACACTACAATGAGCAGTTCTTC
v_call: TRBV6-5; d_call: -; j_call: TRBJ1-4; clone_size: -; cdr3_aa: CASSYQRNNEKLFF; cdr3_nt: TGTGCCAGCAGTTACCAGAGGAATAATGAAAAACTGTTTTTT
v_call: TRBV27; d_call: -; j_call: TRBJ1-4; clone_size: -; cdr3_aa: CASSLVAENYRNEKLFF; cdr3_nt: TGTGCCAGCAGTTTAGTTGCAGAAAACTATAGGAATGAAAAACTGTTTTTT
v_call: TRBV7-8; d_call: TRBD2; j_call: TRBJ2-5; clone_size: many; cdr3_aa: CASSLGRLAVQETQYF; cdr3_nt: TGTGCCAGCAGCTTAGGTCGACTAGCGGTTCAAGAGACCCAGTACTTC
v_call: TRBV6-4; d_call: TRBD1; j_call: TRBJ1-4; clone_size: -; cdr3_aa: CASSDSGEGAEKLFF; cdr3_nt: TGTGCCAGCAGTGATAGCGGAGAGGGGGCCGAAAAACTGTTTTTT
v_call: TRBV3-1/TRBV3-2; d_call: -; j_call: TRBJ1-1; clone_size: -; cdr3_aa: CASSQEGGKAFF; cdr3_nt: TGTGCCAGCAGCCAAGAAGGGGGAAAGGCTTTCTTT
v_call: TRBV7-7; d_call: -; j_call: TRBJ2-5; clone_size: -; cdr3_aa: CASSLRVQETQYF; cdr3_nt: TGTGCTAGCAGCTTGCGGGTTCAAGAGACCCAGTACTTC
v_call: TRBV7-9; d_call: -; j_call: TRBJ1-4; clone_size: few; cdr3_aa: CASSQSGRGNEKLFF; cdr3_nt: TGTGCCAGCAGCCAAAGCGGCAGGGGTAATGAAAAACTGTTTTTT
v_call: TRBV4-1; d_call: TRBD1; j_call: TRBJ1-2; clone_size: -; cdr3_aa: CASSQDEQGADYGYTF; cdr3_nt: TGCGCCAGCAGCCAAGATGAACAGGGGGCGGACTATGGCTACACCTTC
v_call: TRBV6-8; d_call: -; j_call: TRBJ1-4; clone_size: -; cdr3_aa: CASSHRANEKLFF; cdr3_nt: TGTGCCAGCAGTCACCGAGCTAATGAAAAACTGTTTTTT
v_call: TRBV3-1/TRBV3-2; d_call: -; j_call: TRBJ2-7; clone_size: -; cdr3_aa: CASSLPRETACFYEQYF; cdr3_nt: TGTGCCAGCAGCCTACCTAGGGAGACCGCATGTTTTTACGAGCAGTACTTC
v_call: TRBV2; d_call: TRBD1; j_call: TRBJ2-5; clone_size: -; cdr3_aa: CASTSFRGQGEETQYF; cdr3_nt: TGTGCCAGCACAAGTTTTAGGGGACAGGGCGAAGAGACCCAGTACTTC
v_call: TRBV20-1; d_call: TRBD2; j_call: TRBJ2-7; clone_size: -; cdr3_aa: CSASVGLDREQYF; cdr3_nt: TGCAGTGCTAGTGTGGGACTAGACCGCGAGCAGTACTTC
v_call: TRBV27; d_call: TRBD1; j_call: TRBJ1-5; clone_size: -; cdr3_aa: CASSLSGTAYNQPQHF; cdr3_nt: TGTGCCAGCAGTTTATCAGGGACAGCGTACAATCAGCCCCAGCATTTT
v_call: TRBV7-9; d_call: -; j_call: TRBJ1-5; clone_size: once; cdr3_aa: CASSLGQPARWEPQHF; cdr3_nt: TGTGCCAGCAGCTTAGGACAGCCGGCCCGTTGGGAGCCCCAGCATTTT
v_call: TRBV7-2; d_call: -; j_call: TRBJ2-5; clone_size: -; cdr3_aa: CASSVVASSGETQYF; cdr3_nt: TGTGCCAGCAGCGTAGTCGCTAGCAGCGGGGAGACCCAGTACTTC
v_call: TRBV3-1/TRBV3-2; d_call: -; j_call: TRBJ1-1; clone_size: few; cdr3_aa: CASSQEGRGDTEAFF; cdr3_nt: TGTGCCAGCAGCCAAGAGGGGCGCGGGGACACTGAAGCTTTCTTT
v_call: TRBV7-8; d_call: TRBD1; j_call: TRBJ1-2; clone_size: -; cdr3_aa: CASSPRQGREGYTF; cdr3_nt: TGTGCCAGCAGCCCCAGACAGGGAAGGGAAGGCTACACCTTC
v_call: TRBV27; d_call: TRBD1; j_call: TRBJ2-7; clone_size: -; cdr3_aa: CASKTLTGGVSYEQYF; cdr3_nt: TGTGCCAGCAAAACACTAACAGGGGGCGTATCTTACGAGCAGTACTTC
v_call: TRBV28; d_call: TRBD1; j_call: TRBJ1-2; clone_size: once; cdr3_aa: CASSSGQGEAYTF; cdr3_nt: TGTGCCAGCAGTTCGGGACAGGGGGAAGCCTACACCTTC
v_call: TRBV28; d_call: -; j_call: TRBJ1-1; clone_size: -; cdr3_aa: CASSSPYGQMNTEAFF; cdr3_nt: TGTGCCAGCAGTTCGCCCTATGGGCAGATGAACACTGAAGCTTTCTTT
v_call: TRBV2; d_call: TRBD1; j_call: TRBJ1-3; clone_size: -; cdr3_aa: CASSLTGVSGNTIYF; cdr3_nt: TGTGCCAGCAGCTTGACAGGGGTCTCTGGAAACACCATATATTTT